Following are 19 T cell receptor beta chains from one sample sequenced in a study of T cells in Graves' hyperthyroidism and ophthalmopathy. The TCR beta CDR3 regions underwent amplification using RNA transcripts as the source. HTBI primers drove first-round RT-PCR of the TCR CDR3. TCRdb analysed the multiplex PCR reads with MiXCR anew, one entry per CDR3 protein. This table holds around 350,000 distinct CDR3 sequences, 17% found once. Sequencing was performed on blood. Receptors originate from a woman in her twenties or thirties with Graves' hyperthyroidism that later progressed to Graves' ophthalmopathy.

This sequence joins TRBV30 and TRBJ2-6, with TRBD2 matching over 11 bases. Trimming took 1 base from V and 5 from J; bases not matched to a gene: 13. Germline CDR1 and CDR2: GTSNPN and SVGIG (reference sequence). The CDR3 has 19 amino acids. CDR3 region: CAWSAPTSGTSVRANVLTF. For the CDR3, the DNA is TGTGCCTGGAGTGCCCCGACTAGCGGGACCTCCGTCCGGGCCAACGTCCTGACTTTC.

Details on this clonotype: This could be a read error, since a much larger clone is one nucleotide away. The J gene is TRBJ1-1, the V gene TRBV12-3 or TRBV12-4; 7 bases line up with TRBD1. J gave up 1 base and V 5 bases, and 4 bases lay outside the gene matches. This CDR3 region has 14 residues. CDR3: CASSRDRENTEAFF. Here the CDR3 DNA reads TGTGCCAGCAGTCGGGACAGAGAGAACACTGAAGCTTTCTTT.

This clonotype has ten or more counts. CDR3 residues: CASRDAIDSPLHF. CDR3 bases: TGTGCCAGCAGGGACGCCATTGATTCACCCCTCCACTTT. The chain is built from TRBV6-1 and TRBJ1-6, with unresolved D. The CDR3 runs 13 residues. Trimming took 6 bases from V and 8 from J, leaving 11 bases between them. Germline V gives CDR1 MNHNS, CDR2 SASEGT.

This clonotype was observed many times. This sequence joins TRBV2 and TRBJ2-7; possible D gene TRBD2, 5 bases. The V and J ends lost 7 bases and 1 base respectively, with 11 bases between them. CDR3 length: 13 residues. Looked up from germline, CDR1 is SNHLY and CDR2 is FYNNEI. CDR3 nucleotide sequence: TGTGCCAGCACCGAAGCGGAGTCCTACGAGCAGTACTTC. This sequence encodes CASTEAESYEQYF.

This clonotype was seen repeatedly, ten times or more. The chain joins TRBV2 to TRBJ1-2; D may be TRBD1 (6 bases). This CDR3 is built from 17 residues. Trimming pared 2 bases from V and 7 bases from J, leaving 23 bases between. Germline-derived CDR1 and CDR2 are SNHLY and FYNNEI. CDR3 sequence (DNA): TGTGCCAGCAGTGAAAAGTTTGCGGGCAGGGGCTCGCGTGGCTACACCTTC. It is translated as CASSEKFAGRGSRGYTF.

The rearrangement uses TRBV9 and TRBJ2-1; TRBD2 might be the D (6 bases). Germline V gives CDR1 SGDLS, CDR2 YYNGEE. The CDR3 covers 15 residues. With 2 bases removed from V and 2 bases from J, the gap between germline ends came to 11 bases. The CDR3 nucleotides read TGTGCCAGCAGCGTCGAAGGCGGGACCTACAATGAGCAGTTCTTC. This sequence encodes CASSVEGGTYNEQFF.

This clonotype was detected ten times or more. The chain recombines TRBV10-3 with TRBJ2-1; 8 nucleotides agree with TRBD1. Germline V CDR1 and CDR2: ENHRY, SYGVKD. The CDR3 is 13 amino acids. V shed 6 bases, J shed 10 bases, and the junction held 8 bases outside the gene matches. CDR3 DNA sequence: TGTGCCATCAGGGATACGACAGGGGACGAGCAGTTCTTC. Protein: CAIRDTTGDEQFF.

This clonotype was recorded at least ten times. The V call is TRBV27, the J call TRBJ2-7; no definite D call. Germline lookup yields CDR1 MNHEY and CDR2 SMNVEV (reference sequence). The V and J ends lost 8 bases and 5 bases respectively, with 16 bases between them. The CDR3 loop spans 13 amino acids. The DNA of the CDR3 is TGTGCCAGCCGAGACGGGCAAGGCCACGAGCAGTACTTC. Residues: CASRDGQGHEQYF.

This clonotype was found many times. The V and J genes are TRBV30 and TRBJ1-2; unclear D gene. The CDR3 sequence is 12 residues long. The V gene lost 0 bases and the J gene lost 8 bases, with 10 bases spanning the gap. Looked up from germline, CDR1 is GTSNPN and CDR2 is SVGIG (reference sequence). DNA for the CDR3: TGTGCCTGGAGTGTAGGTTCGCTGGGCTACACCTTC. Encoded protein: CAWSVGSLGYTF.

This clonotype has ten or more counts. The CDR3 DNA reads TGTGCCAGCAGCCAAGGGGATTCAACTAATGAAAAACTGTTTTTT. Protein product: CASSQGDSTNEKLFF. V is TRBV3-1 and J is TRBJ1-4; D not resolved. The germline V and J ends were trimmed by 1 base and 0 bases, with 6 bases remaining between them. The CDR3 runs 15 residues. In germline, CDR1 is LGHDT, CDR2 YNNKEL (reference sequence).

V is TRBV10-3 and J is TRBJ2-7; 7 bases are shared with TRBD1. The CDR3 is 18 amino acids. Germline trimming cut 0 bases from V and 0 bases from J; bases unmatched to any gene: 11. The germline V gene encodes CDR1 ENHRY and CDR2 SYGVKD. CDR3 amino acids: CAISESLWVRGISYEQYF. CDR3 in DNA: TGTGCCATCAGTGAGTCTCTTTGGGTCAGGGGGATCTCCTACGAGCAGTACTTC.

The sample holds many counts of this clonotype. The chain recombines TRBV12-3 or TRBV12-4 with TRBJ2-7; 9 nucleotides align to TRBD1. J lost 9 bases, V lost 3 bases, and 15 bases had no gene match. The CDR3 covers 16 residues. This CDR3 is CASSFFIGQGFIGQYF. The CDR3 DNA follows: TGTGCCAGCAGTTTTTTTATCGGACAGGGGTTTATTGGGCAGTACTTC.

This clonotype came up a few times. This rearrangement joins TRBV20-1 to TRBJ1-2, with D unclear. Trimming took off 1 base at V and 2 bases at J, with 8 bases between the two ends. From germline, CDR1 is DFQATT and CDR2 SNEGSKA (reference sequence). The CDR3 spans 13 residues. CDR3 nucleotides: TGCAGTGCTAGAGTGCCGATAAACTATGGCTACACCTTC. This gives the protein CSARVPINYGYTF.

This clonotype appeared many times. This chain uses TRBV29-1 with TRBJ2-2; D not resolved. V was cut by 5 bases and J by 7 bases, with 11 bases left in between. Germline V gene data show CDR1 as SQVTM and CDR2 as ANQGSEA. This CDR3 has 12 residues. The DNA of the CDR3 is TGCAGCGTTCCTAAGGGTGGCGGGGAGCTGTTTTTT. Residues: CSVPKGGGELFF.

This clonotype was seen ten or more times. The CDR3: CASSFRAGGPETQYF. CDR3 nucleotide sequence: TGTGCCAGCAGTTTCCGGGCGGGGGGGCCGGAGACCCAGTACTTC. This chain uses TRBV12-3 or TRBV12-4 with TRBJ2-5; TRBD2 agrees at 9 bases. The junction had 7 bases not matched to a gene; V was cut back by 3 bases and J by 5 bases. CDR3 length equals 15 residues.

There are many counts of this clonotype. V usage is TRBV2 and J usage is TRBJ2-1; 9 nucleotides agree with TRBD2. The germline V gene encodes CDR1 SNHLY and CDR2 FYNNEI. The CDR3 is made up of 15 amino acids. Trimming removed 6 bases from V and 6 bases from J; junction bases left unmatched: 9. CDR3 protein: CASRLAGVFSNEQFF. The CDR3 bases are TGTGCCAGCAGATTAGCGGGAGTGTTCTCCAATGAGCAGTTCTTC.

At least ten counts were recorded for this clonotype. The gene calls are TRBV11-2 and TRBJ2-3; TRBD2 matches 7 bases. Germline CDR1 reads SGHAT; CDR2 reads FQNNGV. V was clipped by 5 bases and J by 4 bases; unmatched bases: 12. The CDR3 is 16 residues long. Here the CDR3 DNA reads TGTGCCAGCAGCCCCCTCGCGGGAGAGGTCGCAGATACGCAGTATTTT. This codes for CASSPLAGEVADTQYF.

V gene TRBV30 combines with J gene TRBJ1-5; D remains ambiguous. In germline, CDR1 is GTSNPN, CDR2 SVGIG (reference sequence). The CDR3 is 14 amino acids. Trimming removed 3 bases at V and 3 bases at J, with 12 bases between. The CDR3 DNA reads as TGTGCCTGGAGCTCCCGGGAGTTCAATCAGCCCCAGCATTTT. It specifies CAWSSREFNQPQHF. The full variable domain, in which reference TRBV30 and TRBJ1-5 provide the parts outside the CDR3, is SQTIHQWPATLVQPVGSPLSLECTVEGTSNPNLYWYRQAAGRGLQLLFYSVGIGQISSEVPQNLSASRPQDRQFILSSKKLLLSDSGFYLCAWSSREFNQPQHFGDGTRLSIL.

This clonotype was seen many times. The chain combines TRBV30 with TRBJ2-7, with TRBD2 matching over 8 bases. CDR3 size: 15 residues. V dropped 1 base and J dropped 6; count of bases not matched to a gene: 11. Germline V lookup: CDR1 GTSNPN, CDR2 SVGIG (reference sequence). The CDR3 DNA is TGTGCCTGGAGTGGTGTAGCGGGACCCATGACCGAGCAGTACTTC. Translating gives CAWSGVAGPMTEQYF.